Each of the 5 T cell receptor beta chains below was sequenced from the same sample in a study of OX40 agonist ivuxolimab in advanced cancers. The protocol was immunoSEQ multiplex PCR, while the TCRdb copy is restricted to in-frame clones and leaves out a portion. The sample consists of 65,000 to 75,000 clones, around 86% of them appearing once. The material sequenced was CD4+ or CD8+ T cells sorted from blood, taken in a trial of the OX40 agonist ivuxolimab. The receptor set was obtained from an adult with an advanced solid tumor such as melanoma, head and neck, liver or kidney cancer.

The chain uses TRBV19 and TRBJ2-3; 8 bases are shared with TRBD1. V was pared by 5 bases and J by 2 bases, with 3 bases of the junction left unmatched. CDR3 length: 14 residues. Per germline, CDR1 LNHDA and CDR2 SQIVND (reference sequence). The DNA for the CDR3 is TGTGCCAGTAGTTCAGGGGGCCCCACAGATACGCAGTATTTT. Protein product: CASSSGGPTDTQYF.

With respect to this clone: This sample also contains other DNA sequences that code for the same CDR3. The J gene is TRBJ2-3, the V gene TRBV9; a weak D match, TRBD2 (5 bases). The CDR3 contains 14 residues. V was clipped by 1 base and J by 1 base, with 7 bases between them. CDR1 and CDR2 from the germline V gene are SGDLS and YYNGEE. The CDR3 DNA is TGTGCCAGCAGCGTAAGCGGACGCACAGATACGCAGTATTTT. Protein: CASSVSGRTDTQYF.

The sample holds a few counts of this clone. The chain combines TRBV28 with TRBJ1-5, with D possibly TRBD1 on 6 matching bases. The CDR3 length is 15 residues. CDR1 is MDHEN, CDR2 SYDVKM, per germline. V gave up 0 bases and J gave up 7 bases, with 13 bases separating them. The CDR3 DNA reads TGTGCCAGCAGTTTATGGGGCAGGGGCAGGCAGCCCCAGCATTTT. Translation: CASSLWGRGRQPQHF.

The chain uses TRBV28 and TRBJ2-5, with 9 bases identical to TRBD1. The CDR3 spans 14 residues. Germline CDR1 is MDHEN and CDR2 is SYDVKM. The V and J ends lost 1 base and 5 bases, in that order; junction bases with no gene match: 2. CDR3 protein: CASSLSQGAETQYF. Here the CDR3 DNA reads TGTGCCAGCAGTTTATCACAGGGGGCCGAGACCCAGTACTTC.

V is TRBV7-2 and J is TRBJ2-1; 8 bases fit TRBD1. CDR3 size: 15 residues. The J segment lost 1 base and the V segment lost 5 bases, leaving 4 bases of the junction unmatched. Germline V gives CDR1 SGHTA, CDR2 FQGNSA. CDR3 nucleotides: TGTGCCAGCAGCCGCGACAGGGGTTCCTACAATGAGCAGTTCTTC. Translation: CASSRDRGSYNEQFF.